This T cell receptor (beta chain) was obtained from a study of T-cell memory formation after mild COVID-19. Study as a whole: Clusters were largely donor specific.

This clonotype has more than one count but fewer than ten. 5'RACE primed from the constant segment yielded TCR alpha and TCR beta cDNA libraries bearing sample barcodes and UMIs. TCRdb recomputed calls from the 5' RACE reads with MiXCR, one row per CDR3 protein. This table has approximately 440,000 distinct CDR3 sequences, about 19% appearing once. Germline V gene data show CDR1 as SEHNR and CDR2 as FQNEAQ (reference sequence). The trim removed 4 bases at V and 5 bases at J, leaving 10 bases unmatched. The CDR3 is made up of 16 amino acids. The chain couples TRBV7-9 to TRBJ2-5; 10 bases agree with TRBD2. The receptor's source is an adult woman who had mild COVID-19 (a few samples of this study predate the infection). Cell type and time point are not known. The specimen was PBMCs or a T cell subset sorted from them (not recorded which). The CDR3 sequence is CASSSPASGGRETQYF. For the CDR3, the DNA is TGTGCCAGCAGCTCCCCGGCTAGCGGGGGTCGGGAGACCCAGTACTTC.